This T cell receptor beta chain was documented in a study of T-cell reconstitution after alpha-beta-depleted transplantation in children. The study, taken as a whole, reports: Hyperexpanded clones declined; after one year, newly produced T cells mostly supplied diversity. Reported findings indicate that, about two months after transplant, alpha-beta T cells came from several hundred expanded clones, which were derived from non-depleted graft cells. After transplant, high TCRbeta diversity at day 60 in some patients arose from surviving recipient T cells and thymic progenitors.

Notes on this clonotype: Its target is unknown.

Unique molecular identifiers tagged the TCRbeta library. Via MiXCR, TCRdb re-called the PCR reads, giving one row per CDR3 protein. The data contain 600,000 or so distinct CDR3 sequences, under 30% of them singletons. CDR1 and CDR2 (germline): SNHLY, FYNNEI. The CDR3 covers 12 residues. V was pared by 7 bases and J by 15 bases, with 19 bases between. This specimen consisted of PBMCs, mostly from graft donor cells, obtained 360 days after TCRalphabeta/CD19-depleted stem cell transplant. The chain employs TRBV2 and TRBJ2-1; the D call may be TRBD1 or TRBD2 (5 bases each). This receptor was identified in a boy in the first two years of life who had a stem cell transplant for acute myeloid leukemia, so the T cells may come from the graft donor. CDR3 nucleotide sequence: TGTGCCAGCATTGGACTTTTCACAGGCTCGTTCTTC. Translation gives CASIGLFTGSFF. The variable domain in full, with the rest retrieved from reference TRBV2 and TRBJ2-1, is EPEVTQTPSHQVTQMGQEVILRCVPISNHLYFYWYRQILGQKVEFLVSFYNNEISEKSEIFDDQFSVERPDGSNFTLKIRSTKLEDSAMYFCASIGLFTGSFFGPGTRLTVL.